This T cell receptor (beta chain) was identified during a study of spatial heterogeneity in lung cancer. Overall study results and limits: Expanded intratumoral alpha and beta TCR counts tracked tumor mutation counts.

The V end was cut by 4 bases, the J end by 7 bases, with 5 bases between. This CDR3 is 12 amino acids long. CDR1 MNHNS and CDR2 SASEGT come from the germline V gene. Regarding this clonotype: Its antigen is not identified.

A distinct unique molecular identifier was carried by each TCR cDNA molecule. TCRdb re-called the 5' RACE reads with MiXCR, one entry per CDR3 protein. The table includes approximately 7,000 distinct CDR3 sequences, approximately 19% detected once. The time point: sample taken at primary tumor resection. This TCR was sampled from a female donor with early-stage non-small cell lung cancer. The material sequenced was lung tumor tissue, taken at surgery. V and J are TRBV6-1 and TRBJ1-6, with unresolved D. The chain's CDR3 is CASSGSNSPLHF. CDR3 coding DNA: TGTGCCAGCAGTGGGTCAAATTCACCCCTCCACTTT.